These 31 T cell receptor beta chains were all obtained from the same sample, sequenced in a study of shared clonotypes between healthy human individuals (dated by TCRdb to the early 2020s). The library was prepared using the immunoSEQ multiplex PCR assay. This is the immuneACCESS table as TCRdb keeps it, with only in-frame sequences that have V and J called. A part of the clones is gone; compared with another copy, unresolved V genes explain less than half, and the rest is unexplained. The sample yields some 2.1 million clones; about 95% were counted once. 0.9% to 1.4% of the sample comes from the top ten. For the CD8 naive samples, CD45RO-negative cells were positively selected for CCR7, yielding a CD45RA+CCR7+ population from which TemRA cells were excluded. What was sequenced was naive CD8+ T cells sorted from blood. This specimen's cell subset or site label, interpreted: CD45RA+CCR7+. Every receptor here comes from a man aged 18 to 30 in good health.

The genes are TRBV27 and TRBJ2-7; D unclear. This CDR3 region has 11 residues. V was pared by 5 bases and J by 4 bases, with 6 bases between. Germline lookup yields CDR1 MNHEY and CDR2 SMNVEV (reference sequence). CDR3 nucleotide sequence: TGTGCCAGCAGTGACGGTTACGAGCAGTACTTC. Its translation: CASSDGYEQYF.

As to this clone: At one of its ends the junction is not consistent with the germline gene, which may arise from a read error. The gene calls are TRBV7-7 and TRBJ2-1; 13 bases line up with TRBD2. Germline V gene sequence: CDR1 SSHAT, CDR2 FNYEAQ (reference sequence). The CDR3 is 15 amino acids. CDR3 amino acids: CASSLGLAGDGEQFF. The CDR3 coding sequence is TGTGCTAGCAGCCTCGGACTAGCGGGAGACGGCGAGCAGTTCTTC.

This clone was counted once. The chain couples TRBV4-2 to TRBJ2-1; a possible D gene is TRBD2 (7 bases). Trimming removed 5 bases at V and 5 bases at J, with 19 bases between. The CDR3 is 16 residues long. Germline values: CDR1 LGHNA, CDR2 YNFKEQ. The CDR3 is CASSSLLGGLDNEQFF. The CDR3 DNA is TGTGCCAGCAGCTCACTTTTGGGGGGGCTGGACAATGAGCAGTTCTTC.

The CDR3 loop is CASSGWENTEAFF. The CDR3 nucleotides are TGCGCCAGCAGCGGCTGGGAGAACACTGAAGCTTTCTTT. The rearrangement links TRBV5-1 to TRBJ1-1, with no clear D. The V end lost 4 bases, the J end lost 1 base, and 8 bases lay between the germline ends. Germline CDR1 and CDR2: SGHRS and YFSETQ. The CDR3 extends over 13 amino acids.

The rearrangement uses TRBV6-1 and TRBJ2-7; D unresolved. The CDR3 consists of 13 residues. Trimming shortened V by 1 base and J by 4 bases, and 8 bases separated the two germline ends. Germline CDR1 is MNHNS and CDR2 is SASEGT. The CDR3 nucleotides read TGTGCCAGCAGTGAAGTTCTAGGTTACGAGCAGTACTTC. Its translation is CASSEVLGYEQYF.

CDR3 amino acids: CASSFITGGFADTQYF. The CDR3 DNA is TGTGCCAGCAGCTTTATAACGGGAGGGTTCGCAGATACGCAGTATTTT. J is TRBJ2-3 and V is TRBV11-2, with 8 bases matching TRBD2. The CDR3 contains 16 residues. CDR1 is SGHAT and CDR2 is FQNNGV in the germline V gene. The V and J ends lost 3 bases and 4 bases, in that order; junction bases with no gene match: 9.

The rearrangement uses TRBV7-8 and TRBJ2-7; D possibly uses TRBD1 or TRBD2 (5 bases each). The CDR3 is 13 residues long. V was trimmed by 6 bases and J by 7 bases, leaving 16 bases between them. Germline V lookup: CDR1 SGHVS, CDR2 FQNEAQ. The chain's CDR3 is CASRGEPSREQYF. DNA for the CDR3: TGTGCCAGCAGGGGGGAACCCTCTAGGGAGCAGTACTTC.

The chain is built from TRBV29-1 and TRBJ2-1, with a weak D call TRBD2 (5 bases). This CDR3 has 15 residues. With 4 bases removed from V and 4 bases from J, the gap between germline ends came to 17 bases. Germline CDR1 SQVTM, CDR2 ANQGSEA. CDR3 loop: CSVAGSGAAYNEQFF. In DNA form, the CDR3 reads TGCAGCGTTGCTGGAAGCGGCGCGGCTTACAATGAGCAGTTCTTC.

V usage is TRBV12-5 and J usage is TRBJ2-7; possibly TRBD2 for D (6 bases). The length of the CDR3 is 16 residues. Trimming stripped 5 bases from V and 0 bases from J, with 17 bases between. Per the germline V gene, CDR1 is LGHNT and CDR2 is FRNRAP. The chain's CDR3 is CASGGIGLSSSYEQYF. The CDR3 region has the DNA TGTGCTAGTGGTGGAATAGGACTATCGAGCTCCTACGAGCAGTACTTC.

This chain links TRBV21-1 with TRBJ1-5. TRBV21-1 is labeled a pseudogene. This CDR3 is built from 16 residues. The CDR3 region has the DNA TGTGCCAGCAGCAAATTGGTCCGGCCAGCCAATCAGCCCCAGCATTTT. Amino acids: CASSKLVRPANQPQHF.

This clone was seen only once. Other DNA variants within this sample encode the same CDR3. The CDR3 sequence is CASSLGGSGNTIYF. The DNA of the CDR3 is TGTGCCAGCAGCTTAGGAGGCTCTGGAAACACCATATATTTT. This chain connects TRBV7-2 to TRBJ1-3, with D uncertain. The CDR3 consists of 14 residues. CDR1 is SGHTA, CDR2 FQGNSA, per germline. V lost 1 base to trimming and J lost 0 bases, with 4 bases between them.

The table lists this clone with a count of one. The V gene is TRBV28, the J gene TRBJ2-2; D could derive from TRBD1 or TRBD2 (5 bases each). Germline V gene sequence: CDR1 MDHEN, CDR2 SYDVKM. The V gene lost 6 bases and the J gene lost 0 bases, with 8 bases spanning the gap. The CDR3 spans 14 residues. This chain's CDR3 is CASSRDPNTGELFF. Written as DNA, the CDR3 is TGTGCCAGCAGCCGGGACCCGAACACCGGGGAGCTGTTTTTT.

Worth noting for this clone: No DNA is shown, since the ends of the CDR3 on it are uncertain; the CDR3 is the one TCRdb lists. The J gene is TRBJ2-7, the V gene TRBV21-1; the table's D gene call, TRBD2, was not cross checked with the DNA. TRBV21-1 is a known pseudogene. The CDR3 numbers 18 amino acids, ends counted. The CDR3 spells CASSKVGSGILGGYEQYF.

The chain carries TRBV19 and TRBJ1-1; D uncertain. CDR1 and CDR2 (germline): LNHDA, SQIVND (reference sequence). The CDR3 extends over 13 amino acids. Deletions cut 2 bases from V and 1 base from J, with 5 bases between. Here the CDR3 reads CASSIFPNTEAFF. The CDR3 nucleotides are TGTGCCAGTAGTATATTCCCGAACACTGAAGCTTTCTTT. The full variable domain, in which reference TRBV19 and TRBJ1-1 provide the parts outside the CDR3, is DGGITQSPKYLFRKEGQNVTLSCEQNLNHDAMYWYRQDPGQGLRLIYYSQIVNDFQKGDIAEGYSVSREKKESFPLTVTSAQKNPTAFYLCASSIFPNTEAFFGQGTRLTVV.

This clone appeared a single time. J is TRBJ2-2 and V is TRBV19; D remains unclear. The length of the CDR3 is 13 residues. Trimming removed 0 bases at V and 5 bases at J, with 4 bases between. Germline CDR1 LNHDA, CDR2 SQIVND (reference sequence). In DNA form, the CDR3 reads TGTGCCAGTAGTATAGACCCTACCGGGGAGCTGTTTTTT. Translation gives CASSIDPTGELFF.

The V gene is TRBV4-1, the J gene TRBJ1-2; unclear D gene. Deletions cut 1 base from V and 8 bases from J, with 14 bases between. This CDR3 is 14 amino acids long. Germline lookup yields CDR1 MGHRA and CDR2 YSYEKL. The CDR3 loop reads CASSQALASGGYTF. In DNA, the CDR3 is TGCGCCAGCAGCCAAGCGTTAGCTTCAGGCGGCTACACCTTC.

This clone appeared a single time. The rearrangement links TRBV6-6 to TRBJ2-7; TRBD2 matches at 7 bases. Germline V gene sequence: CDR1 MNHNY, CDR2 SVGAGI (reference sequence). Germline trimming cut 0 bases from V and 2 bases from J; bases unmatched to any gene: 7. This CDR3 is 16 amino acids long. The CDR3 loop reads CASSYSSLAVPYEQYF. The CDR3 bases are TGTGCCAGCAGTTACTCTAGTCTAGCGGTCCCCTACGAGCAGTACTTC.

This chain joins TRBV7-9 and TRBJ2-2; D may be TRBD2 (6 bases). The CDR3 is 15 amino acids. Germline V CDR1 and CDR2: SEHNR, FQNEAQ (reference sequence). Deletions cut 6 bases from V and 7 bases from J, with 18 bases between. The CDR3 loop is CASSRSPGVFGELFF. For the CDR3, the DNA is TGTGCCAGCAGTCGTTCCCCGGGGGTATTCGGGGAGCTGTTTTTT.

The rearrangement joins TRBV6-1 to TRBJ1-1; D uncertain. The CDR3 consists of 13 residues. From germline, CDR1 is MNHNS and CDR2 SASEGT. The ends were cut back, 7 bases at V and 2 bases at J, with 11 bases in the middle. The CDR3 coding sequence is TGTGCCAGCACATGGGTCCCAAACACTGAAGCTTTCTTT. Amino acid sequence: CASTWVPNTEAFF.

V usage is TRBV27 and J usage is TRBJ2-1; the D gene is possibly TRBD1 (5 bases). With 1 base removed from V and 4 bases from J, the gap between germline ends came to 14 bases. The CDR3 is 16 residues long. From germline, CDR1 is MNHEY and CDR2 SMNVEV (reference sequence). The CDR3 is CASSLYRPDKYNEQFF. The CDR3, as DNA: TGTGCCAGCAGTTTATACAGGCCTGATAAGTACAATGAGCAGTTCTTC.

On this clone: Other DNA sequences in this specimen translate into the identical CDR3. The chain is built from TRBV6-5 and TRBJ2-3; D unclear. CDR3 length: 13 amino acids. Trimming took 5 bases from V and 1 from J, leaving 7 bases between them. Germline CDR1 and CDR2: MNHEY and SVGAGI. Here the CDR3 reads CASSGLGTDTQYF. The CDR3 nucleotides are TGTGCCAGCAGTGGCCTGGGCACAGATACGCAGTATTTT.

The rearrangement joins TRBV27 to TRBJ2-3; 8 bases map to TRBD2. Germline CDR1 and CDR2: MNHEY and SMNVEV (reference sequence). The CDR3 has 15 amino acids. Trimming took 6 bases from V and 3 from J; bases not matched to a gene: 8. CDR3 nucleotides: TGTGCCAGCAGCTATACGGGGGGGGGAACAGATACGCAGTATTTT. It codes for CASSYTGGGTDTQYF.

The rearrangement links TRBV29-1 to TRBJ1-2, with 7 bases aligning to TRBD1. The V gene's germline CDR1 is SQVTM and CDR2 ANQGSEA. CDR3 length: 17 residues. V gave up 8 bases and J gave up 1 base; unmatched junction bases: 19. The CDR3 is CSMLYRDSENHNYGYTF. DNA for the CDR3: TGCAGCATGTTATACCGGGACAGCGAGAACCATAACTATGGCTACACCTTC.

The CDR3 DNA follows: TGTGCCAGCAGTGAAATGACAGGGGGTGTGAACACTGAAGCTTTCTTT. Protein product: CASSEMTGGVNTEAFF. The chain employs TRBV25-1 and TRBJ1-1, with TRBD1 identical over 9 bases. Trimming took 2 bases from V and 0 from J; bases not matched to a gene: 4. The CDR3 consists of 16 residues. Germline V gene data show CDR1 as MGHDK and CDR2 as SYGVNS. Complete variable domain (other parts from reference TRBV25-1 and TRBJ1-1): EADIYQTPRYLVIGTGKKITLECSQTMGHDKMYWYQQDPGMELHLIHYSYGVNSTEKGDLSSESTVSRIRTEHFPLTLESARPSHTSQYLCASSEMTGGVNTEAFFGQGTRLTVV.

V gene TRBV11-2 combines with J gene TRBJ2-2; no reliable D call. The ends were cut back, 1 base at V and 7 bases at J, with 7 bases in the middle. Per the germline V gene, CDR1 is SGHAT and CDR2 is FQNNGV. The CDR3 extends over 13 amino acids. The CDR3 protein is CASSLGSNGELFF. The CDR3 DNA follows: TGTGCCAGCAGCTTAGGGTCCAACGGGGAGCTGTTTTTT.

This chain joins TRBV7-9 and TRBJ1-5, with TRBD1 as a possible D gene (6 bases). V was clipped by 5 bases and J by 7 bases, with 15 bases between them. Germline V lookup: CDR1 SEHNR, CDR2 FQNEAQ (reference sequence). This CDR3 is built from 14 residues. CDR3 residues: CASSPEGGWQPQHF. The DNA of the CDR3 is TGTGCCAGCAGCCCAGAGGGGGGTTGGCAGCCCCAGCATTTT. Based on the CDR3 plus reference TRBV7-9 and TRBJ1-5, the full variable domain is DTGVSQNPRHKITKRGQNVTFRCDPISEHNRLYWYRQTLGQGPEFLTYFQNEAQLEKSRLLSDRFSAERPKGSFSTLEIQRTEQGDSAMYLCASSPEGGWQPQHFGDGTRLSIL.

CDR3 sequence (DNA): TGTGCCAGCAGCCTTCAGGGGGTTGGACCGTACAATGAGCAGTTCTTC. Amino acids: CASSLQGVGPYNEQFF. V and J are TRBV27 and TRBJ2-1; 7 nucleotides agree with TRBD1. V was clipped by 6 bases and J by 4 bases; unmatched bases: 12. This CDR3 has 16 residues. In germline, CDR1 is MNHEY, CDR2 SMNVEV (reference sequence).

The chain joins TRBV27 to TRBJ2-7; D remains ambiguous. The CDR3 is 12 residues long. The V end lost 6 bases, the J end lost 7 bases, and 13 bases lay between the germline ends. Germline values: CDR1 MNHEY, CDR2 SMNVEV (reference sequence). CDR3: CASRSPPGEQYF. Here the CDR3 DNA reads TGTGCCAGCAGATCCCCCCCCGGGGAGCAGTACTTC.

The chain joins TRBV6-1 to TRBJ2-5; 10 bases line up with TRBD1. Germline trimming cut 8 bases from V and 4 bases from J; bases unmatched to any gene: 10. Germline loops: CDR1 MNHNS, CDR2 SASEGT. This CDR3 comprises 15 residues. CDR3: CASGRQGAKRETQYF. The CDR3 DNA sequence: TGTGCCAGCGGGCGACAGGGGGCGAAGAGAGAGACCCAGTACTTC.

The chain is built from TRBV7-2 and TRBJ2-1; TRBD2 aligns across 9 bases. J lost 3 bases, V lost 3 bases, and 6 bases had no gene match. CDR3 size: 16 residues. Germline V gene data show CDR1 as SGHTA and CDR2 as FQGNSA. CDR3 bases: TGTGCCAGCAGCTTCCGCGGGAGGGCCGTCTACAATGAGCAGTTCTTC. Its protein product is CASSFRGRAVYNEQFF.

The chain has TRBV9 and TRBJ2-2, with 8 bases that match TRBD2. The germline gives CDR1 SGDLS, CDR2 YYNGEE. V lost 2 bases to trimming and J lost 3 bases; unmatched junction nucleotides: 3. This CDR3 comprises 15 residues. This CDR3 reads CASSVSSGYTGELFF. The CDR3 nucleotides are TGTGCCAGCAGCGTTTCTAGCGGGTACACCGGGGAGCTGTTTTTT.